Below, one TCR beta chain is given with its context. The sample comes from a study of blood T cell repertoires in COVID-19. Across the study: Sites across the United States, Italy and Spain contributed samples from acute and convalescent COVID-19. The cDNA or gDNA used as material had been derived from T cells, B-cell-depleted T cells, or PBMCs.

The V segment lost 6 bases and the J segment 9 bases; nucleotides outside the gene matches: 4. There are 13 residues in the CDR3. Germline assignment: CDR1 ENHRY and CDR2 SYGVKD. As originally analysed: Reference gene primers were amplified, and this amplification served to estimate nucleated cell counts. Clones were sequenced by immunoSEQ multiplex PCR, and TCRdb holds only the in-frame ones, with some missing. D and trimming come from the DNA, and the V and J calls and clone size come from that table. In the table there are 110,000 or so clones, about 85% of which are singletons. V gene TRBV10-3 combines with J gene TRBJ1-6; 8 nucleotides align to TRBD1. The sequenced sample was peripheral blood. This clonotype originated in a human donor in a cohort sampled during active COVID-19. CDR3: CAIRGQGSSPLHF. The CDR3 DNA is TGTGCCATCAGAGGACAGGGCTCTTCACCCCTCCACTTT.